These 20 T cell receptor beta chains originate from one sample sequenced in a study of blood T cell repertoires in COVID-19. Clones were sequenced by immunoSEQ multiplex PCR, and TCRdb holds only the in-frame ones, with some missing. The table lists 250,000 or so clones, roughly four fifths of them singletons. What was sequenced was peripheral blood. These receptors all stem from a woman in her seventies with acute or convalescent COVID-19.

The gene calls are TRBV11-2 and TRBJ2-7; tentatively, D is TRBD1 (6 bases). V was trimmed by 1 base and J by 2 bases, leaving 18 bases between them. Germline V gene lookup returns CDR1 SGHAT and CDR2 FQNNGV. The CDR3 extends over 17 amino acids. The CDR3 DNA sequence: TGTGCCAGCAGCTTAGGCCCCCCGGACAGTGGCACCTACGAGCAGTACTTC. Protein sequence: CASSLGPPDSGTYEQYF.

This chain joins TRBV10-1 and TRBJ2-5; 9 positions match TRBD1. The CDR3 spans 15 residues. The ends lost 2 bases at V and 4 bases at J; junction bases unmatched: 5. Germline CDR1 reads WNHNN; CDR2 reads SYGVQD (reference sequence). CDR3 DNA: TGCGCCAGCAGTGAGGGACAGGGGTTGGGAGAGACCCAGTACTTC. It translates to CASSEGQGLGETQYF.

The genes are TRBV10-3 and TRBJ1-1, with D possibly being TRBD1 (5 bases). The CDR3 contains 14 residues. The ends were cut back, 2 bases at V and 0 bases at J, with 7 bases in the middle. Germline V CDR1 and CDR2: ENHRY, SYGVKD. Written as DNA, the CDR3 is TGTGCCATCAGTGAGCGGGGGATGAACACTGAAGCTTTCTTT. Amino acids: CAISERGMNTEAFF.

V and J are TRBV28 and TRBJ1-2; D call uncertain. The germline V gene has CDR1 MDHEN and CDR2 SYDVKM. Trimming pared 8 bases from V and 2 bases from J, leaving 12 bases between. The CDR3 loop spans 13 amino acids. CDR3 DNA sequence: TGTGCCAGCGGGCCTGAAGGAAACTATGGCTACACCTTC. Protein product: CASGPEGNYGYTF.

V is TRBV7-9 and J is TRBJ1-1; 10 bases agree with TRBD1. The germline V gene has CDR1 SEHNR and CDR2 FQNEAQ (reference sequence). The CDR3 length is 16 residues. V lost 6 bases to trimming and J lost 1 base; unmatched junction nucleotides: 8. This CDR3 is CASRSGTGASNTEAFF. DNA for the CDR3: TGTGCCAGCAGATCCGGGACAGGGGCTTCGAACACTGAAGCTTTCTTT.

The chain employs TRBV7-8 and TRBJ2-7; weak D call: TRBD2 (5 bases). From germline, CDR1 is SGHVS and CDR2 FQNEAQ. V was shortened by 3 bases and J by 2 bases, with 14 bases between the two germline ends. This CDR3 spans 15 amino acids. The CDR3 nucleotides read TGTGCCAGCAGCTTTGACTTGGACGGGACCTACGAGCAGTACTTC. Protein sequence: CASSFDLDGTYEQYF.

The chain combines TRBV11-2 with TRBJ1-1, with unresolved D. The CDR3 consists of 14 residues. Per germline, CDR1 SGHAT and CDR2 FQNNGV. The V gene lost 6 bases and the J gene lost 5 bases, with 16 bases spanning the gap. Written as DNA, the CDR3 is TGTGCCAGCAGGGAACAGATTACGGGGACTGAAGCTTTCTTT. It translates to CASREQITGTEAFF. Together with reference TRBV11-2 and TRBJ1-1, the CDR3 gives the full variable domain: EAGVAQSPRYKIIEKRQSVAFWCNPISGHATLYWYQQILGQGPKLLIQFQNNGVVDDSQLPKDRFSAERLKGVDSTLKIQPAKLEDSAVYLCASREQITGTEAFFGQGTRLTVV.

This clone was recorded a few times. This chain joins TRBV29-1 and TRBJ1-2, with a tentative D call TRBD1 (5 bases). CDR3 length equals 11 residues. V was trimmed by 7 bases and J by 2 bases, leaving 8 bases between them. Germline values: CDR1 SQVTM, CDR2 ANQGSEA. The CDR3 DNA sequence: TGCAGCGCGACAGAGAACTATGGCTACACCTTC. This codes for CSATENYGYTF. The full variable domain, completed using reference TRBV29-1 and TRBJ1-2, is SAVISQKPSRDICQRGTSLTIQCQVDSQVTMMFWYRQQPGQSLTLIATANQGSEATYESGFVIDKFPISRPNLTFSTLTVSNMSPEDSSIYLCSATENYGYTFGSGTRLTVV.

The rearrangement uses TRBV16 and TRBJ1-3, with 7 positions matching TRBD1. J was trimmed by 0 bases and V by 0 bases; bases with no gene match: 2. Germline V gives CDR1 KGHSY, CDR2 FQNENV. CDR3 length: 16 residues. CDR3 DNA: TGTGCCAGCAGCCAATCGTGGACAGGCTCTGGAAACACCATATATTTT. It codes for CASSQSWTGSGNTIYF.

V usage is TRBV7-9 and J usage is TRBJ2-5; 10 bases agree with TRBD2. Germline loops: CDR1 SEHNR, CDR2 FQNEAQ (reference sequence). CDR3 length equals 14 residues. With 5 bases clipped from V and 2 bases from J, the junction kept 2 bases outside the gene matches. CDR3 nucleotides: TGTGCCAGCAGCCTTAGCGGGGGGCAAGAGACCCAGTACTTC. It encodes CASSLSGGQETQYF. The variable domain in full, with the rest retrieved from reference TRBV7-9 and TRBJ2-5, is DTGVSQNPRHKITKRGQNVTFRCDPISEHNRLYWYRQTLGQGPEFLTYFQNEAQLEKSRLLSDRFSAERPKGSFSTLEIQRTEQGDSAMYLCASSLSGGQETQYFGPGTRLLVL.

The chain uses TRBV7-6 and TRBJ1-2; perhaps TRBD1 as D (5 bases). The germline gives CDR1 SGHVS, CDR2 FNYEAQ. The CDR3 spans 15 residues. V shed 5 bases and J shed 4 bases, with 17 bases lying between them. DNA for the CDR3: TGTGCCAGCAGCCCCCCCGACAGTATCACCTATGGCTACACCTTC. Translation gives CASSPPDSITYGYTF.

V gene TRBV28 combines with J gene TRBJ1-6, with a possible D match to TRBD1 (6 bases). The CDR3 is 16 residues long. Trimming removed 5 bases from V and 13 bases from J, with 24 bases in between. CDR1 and CDR2 from the germline V gene are MDHEN and SYDVKM. The CDR3 protein is CASSPGQPNFLQPLHF. CDR3 in DNA: TGTGCCAGCAGTCCCGGACAGCCCAATTTTTTGCAGCCCCTCCACTTT.

The chain joins TRBV4-2 to TRBJ1-1, with D tentatively TRBD1 (5 bases). CDR1 is LGHNA and CDR2 is YNFKEQ in the germline V gene. V gave up 0 bases and J gave up 0 bases, with 14 bases separating them. This CDR3 region has 17 residues. CDR3 DNA sequence: TGTGCCAGCAGCCAAGATCTTTGGTCCAGGGTGAACACTGAAGCTTTCTTT. Protein product: CASSQDLWSRVNTEAFF.

The rearrangement uses TRBV4-2 and TRBJ2-3; 11 bases align to TRBD2. The V and J ends lost 3 bases and 3 bases, in that order; junction bases with no gene match: 5. The CDR3 loop spans 16 amino acids. Germline V CDR1 and CDR2: LGHNA, YNFKEQ. As DNA, the CDR3 is TGTGCCAGCAGCCATTTACTAGCGGGGGTTACAGATACGCAGTATTTT. Its protein product is CASSHLLAGVTDTQYF.

This clone was recorded a few times. This chain joins TRBV30 and TRBJ1-5; TRBD1 aligns across 8 bases. Trimming took 1 base from V and 6 from J; bases not matched to a gene: 14. Germline CDR1 and CDR2: GTSNPN and SVGIG (reference sequence). This CDR3 spans 17 amino acids. The DNA for the CDR3 is TGTGCCTGGAGTGGAGGACAGGGTGGGACGTTAAGTCAGCCCCAGCATTTT. Translation: CAWSGGQGGTLSQPQHF.

This clone was recorded a few times. The J gene is TRBJ1-5, the V gene TRBV10-3; possibly TRBD1 for D (5 bases). Germline assignment: CDR1 ENHRY and CDR2 SYGVKD. The CDR3 runs 16 residues. V lost 3 bases, J lost 2 bases, and 14 bases lay in between. The DNA of the CDR3 is TGTGCCATCAGTGACGGACGGGGGGAGGGCAATCAGCCCCAGCATTTT. Its translation is CAISDGRGEGNQPQHF.

The rearrangement links TRBV10-1 to TRBJ2-7; possible D gene TRBD2, 5 bases. Trimming stripped 4 bases from V and 7 bases from J, with 11 bases between. Germline loops: CDR1 WNHNN, CDR2 SYGVQD (reference sequence). The CDR3 has 12 amino acids. The CDR3 region is CASSGQAAEQYF. CDR3 coding DNA: TGCGCCAGCAGTGGCCAAGCGGCTGAGCAGTACTTC.

This clone was seen once. The chain is built from TRBV19 and TRBJ1-5; 7 positions agree with TRBD1. Losses at the gene ends were 6 bases for V and 1 base for J; bases not matched to a gene: 9. The CDR3 totals 16 residues. Looked up from germline, CDR1 is LNHDA and CDR2 is SQIVND (reference sequence). In DNA form, the CDR3 reads TGTGCCAGTAGGAGGACAGGCTGGGGCAGCAATCAGCCCCAGCATTTT. Translation gives CASRRTGWGSNQPQHF.

The chain carries TRBV19 and TRBJ1-4, with D possibly matching TRBD1 (5 bases). V was clipped by 3 bases and J by 8 bases, with 19 bases between them. The CDR3 consists of 16 residues. Germline-derived CDR1 and CDR2 are LNHDA and SQIVND (reference sequence). CDR3 in amino acids: CASSIRGTGPREKLFF. The CDR3 nucleotides read TGTGCCAGTAGTATTAGGGGAACAGGACCGAGGGAAAAACTGTTTTTT.

This clone was picked up a small number of times. The V and J genes are TRBV7-2 and TRBJ1-2, with 10 bases lining up with TRBD1. CDR3 length: 16 amino acids. Germline-derived CDR1 and CDR2 are SGHTA and FQGNSA. Trimming took 1 base from V and 4 from J; bases not matched to a gene: 6. CDR3 nucleotides: TGTGCCAGCAGCTTAGGAGCAGGACAGGGGGGCTATGGCTACACCTTC. This gives the protein CASSLGAGQGGYGYTF.